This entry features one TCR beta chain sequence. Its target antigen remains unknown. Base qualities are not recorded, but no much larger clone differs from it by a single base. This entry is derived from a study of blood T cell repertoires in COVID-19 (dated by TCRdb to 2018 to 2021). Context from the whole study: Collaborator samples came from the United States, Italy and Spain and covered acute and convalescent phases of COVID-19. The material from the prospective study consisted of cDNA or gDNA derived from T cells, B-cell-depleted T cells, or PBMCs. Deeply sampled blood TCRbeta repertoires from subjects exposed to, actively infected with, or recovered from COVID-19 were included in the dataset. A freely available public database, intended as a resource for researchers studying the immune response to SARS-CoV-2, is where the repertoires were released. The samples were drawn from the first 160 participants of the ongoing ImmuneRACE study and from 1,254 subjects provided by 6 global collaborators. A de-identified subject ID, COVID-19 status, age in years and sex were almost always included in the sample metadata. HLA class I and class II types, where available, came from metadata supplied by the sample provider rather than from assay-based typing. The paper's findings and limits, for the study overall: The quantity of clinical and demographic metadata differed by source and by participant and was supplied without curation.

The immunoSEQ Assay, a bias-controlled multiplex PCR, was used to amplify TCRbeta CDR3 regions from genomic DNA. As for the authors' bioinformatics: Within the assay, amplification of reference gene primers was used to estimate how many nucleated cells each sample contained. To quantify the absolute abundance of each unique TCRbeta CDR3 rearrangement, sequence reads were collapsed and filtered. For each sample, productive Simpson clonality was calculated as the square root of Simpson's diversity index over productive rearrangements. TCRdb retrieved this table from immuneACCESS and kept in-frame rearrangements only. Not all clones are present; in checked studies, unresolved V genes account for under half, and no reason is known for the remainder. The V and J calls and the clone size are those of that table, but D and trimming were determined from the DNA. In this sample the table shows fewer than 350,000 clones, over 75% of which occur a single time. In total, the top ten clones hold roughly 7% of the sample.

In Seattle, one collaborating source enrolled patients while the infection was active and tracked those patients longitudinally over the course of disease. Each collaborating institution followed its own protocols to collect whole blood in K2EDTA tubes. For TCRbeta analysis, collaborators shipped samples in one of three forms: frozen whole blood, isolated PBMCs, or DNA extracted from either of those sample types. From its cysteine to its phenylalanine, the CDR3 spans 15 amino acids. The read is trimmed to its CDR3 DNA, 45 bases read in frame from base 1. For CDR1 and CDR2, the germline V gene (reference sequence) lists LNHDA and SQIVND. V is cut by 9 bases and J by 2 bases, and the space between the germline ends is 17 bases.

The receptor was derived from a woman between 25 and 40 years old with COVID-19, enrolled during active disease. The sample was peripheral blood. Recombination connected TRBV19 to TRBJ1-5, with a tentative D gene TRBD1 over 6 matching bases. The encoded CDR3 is CASSKPGQRNQPQHF. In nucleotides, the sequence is TGTGCCAGCTCCAAGCCGGGACAACGCAATCAGCCCCAGCATTTT.